This T cell receptor (beta chain) is from a study of OX40 agonist ivuxolimab in advanced cancers. By proportion, this clone is medium-sized. Sequencing was performed with immunoSEQ multiplex PCR; in TCRdb, only in-frame clones are kept and a portion is missing. The sample has about 32,000 clones; 70% to 85% are singletons. Trimming removed 2 bases at V and 0 bases at J, with 11 bases between. The CDR3 has 16 residues. Germline CDR1 is ENHRY and CDR2 is SYGVKD. The source was CD4+ or CD8+ T cells sorted from blood, collected in a trial of the OX40 agonist ivuxolimab. The receptor's source is an adult with an advanced solid tumor such as melanoma, head and neck, liver or kidney cancer. V is TRBV10-3 and J is TRBJ1-3, with D unresolved. The CDR3 sequence is CAISEQSGDSGNTIYF. CDR3 in DNA: TGTGCCATCAGTGAGCAATCAGGTGACTCTGGAAACACCATATATTTT.